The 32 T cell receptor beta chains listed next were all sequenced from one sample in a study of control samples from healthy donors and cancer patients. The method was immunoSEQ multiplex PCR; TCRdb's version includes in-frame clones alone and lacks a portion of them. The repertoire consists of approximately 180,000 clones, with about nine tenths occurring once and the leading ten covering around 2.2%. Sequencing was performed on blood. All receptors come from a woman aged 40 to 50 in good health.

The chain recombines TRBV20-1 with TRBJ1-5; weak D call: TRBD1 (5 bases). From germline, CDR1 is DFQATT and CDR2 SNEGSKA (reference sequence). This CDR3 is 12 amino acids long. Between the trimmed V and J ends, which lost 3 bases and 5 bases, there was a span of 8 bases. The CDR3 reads CSASKGDQPQHF. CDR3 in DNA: TGCAGTGCTAGTAAAGGGGATCAGCCCCAGCATTTT.

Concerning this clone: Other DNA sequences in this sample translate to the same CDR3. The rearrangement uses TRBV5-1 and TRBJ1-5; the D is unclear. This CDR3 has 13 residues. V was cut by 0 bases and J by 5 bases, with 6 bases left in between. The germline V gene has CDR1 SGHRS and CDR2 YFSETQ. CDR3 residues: CASSLDPDQPQHF. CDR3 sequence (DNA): TGCGCCAGCAGCTTGGATCCCGATCAGCCCCAGCATTTT.

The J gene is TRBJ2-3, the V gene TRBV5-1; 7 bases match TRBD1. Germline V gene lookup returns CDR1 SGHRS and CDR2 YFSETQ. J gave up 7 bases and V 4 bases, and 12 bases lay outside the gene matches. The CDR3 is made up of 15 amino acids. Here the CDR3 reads CASSPETGSRNTQYF. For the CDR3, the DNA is TGCGCCAGCAGCCCCGAGACAGGGTCGAGGAATACGCAGTATTTT. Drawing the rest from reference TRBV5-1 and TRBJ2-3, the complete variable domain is KAGVTQTPRYLIKTRGQQVTLSCSPISGHRSVSWYQQTPGQGLQFLFEYFSETQRNKGNFPGRFSGRQFSNSRSEMNVSTLELGDSALYLCASSPETGSRNTQYFGPGTRLTVL.

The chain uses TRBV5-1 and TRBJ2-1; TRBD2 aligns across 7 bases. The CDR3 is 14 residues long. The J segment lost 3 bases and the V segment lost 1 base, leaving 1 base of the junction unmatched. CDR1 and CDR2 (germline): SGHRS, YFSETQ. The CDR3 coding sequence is TGCGCCAGCAGCTTGACGGGGGGCTACAATGAGCAGTTCTTC. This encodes CASSLTGGYNEQFF. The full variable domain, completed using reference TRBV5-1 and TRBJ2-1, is KAGVTQTPRYLIKTRGQQVTLSCSPISGHRSVSWYQQTPGQGLQFLFEYFSETQRNKGNFPGRFSGRQFSNSRSEMNVSTLELGDSALYLCASSLTGGYNEQFFGPGTRLTVL.

CDR3 sequence reads: CAISDAVTQYF. CDR3 nucleotide sequence: TGTGCCATCAGTGACGCGGTGACCCAGTACTTC. The chain links TRBV10-3 to TRBJ2-5; D is ambiguous. The CDR3 consists of 11 residues. Per the germline V gene, CDR1 is ENHRY and CDR2 is SYGVKD. V lost 3 bases and J lost 7, with 6 bases in between.

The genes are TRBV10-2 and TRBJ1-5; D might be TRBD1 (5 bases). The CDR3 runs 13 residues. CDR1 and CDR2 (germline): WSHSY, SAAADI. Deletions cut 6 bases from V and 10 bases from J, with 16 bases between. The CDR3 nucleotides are TGCGCCAGCAGCTCCAGGGTCTTAGAACCCCAGCATTTT. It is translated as CASSSRVLEPQHF.

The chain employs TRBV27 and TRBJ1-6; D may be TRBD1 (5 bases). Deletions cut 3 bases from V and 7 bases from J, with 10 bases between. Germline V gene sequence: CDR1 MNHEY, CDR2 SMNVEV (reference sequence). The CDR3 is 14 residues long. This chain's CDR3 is CASSFRQNNSPLHF. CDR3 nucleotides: TGTGCCAGCAGTTTCCGACAGAACAATTCACCCCTCCACTTT.

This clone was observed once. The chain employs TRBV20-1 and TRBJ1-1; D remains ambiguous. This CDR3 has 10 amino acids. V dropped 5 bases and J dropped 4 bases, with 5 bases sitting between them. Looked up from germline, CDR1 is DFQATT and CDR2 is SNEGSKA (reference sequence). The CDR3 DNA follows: TGCAGTGCTGCATCCACTGAAGCTTTCTTT. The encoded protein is CSAASTEAFF.

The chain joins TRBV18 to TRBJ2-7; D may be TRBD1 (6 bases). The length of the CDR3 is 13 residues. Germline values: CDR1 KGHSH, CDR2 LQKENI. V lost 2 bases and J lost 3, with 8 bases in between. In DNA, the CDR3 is TGTGCCAGCTCACCAACACAGGGCTACGAGCAGTACTTC. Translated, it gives CASSPTQGYEQYF.

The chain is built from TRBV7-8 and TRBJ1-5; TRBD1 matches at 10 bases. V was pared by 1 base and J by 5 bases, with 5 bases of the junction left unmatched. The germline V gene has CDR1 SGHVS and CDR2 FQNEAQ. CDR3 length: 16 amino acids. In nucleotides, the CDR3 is TGTGCCAGCAGCTTAGGGAGACAGGGGGCGGATCAGCCCCAGCATTTT. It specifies CASSLGRQGADQPQHF.

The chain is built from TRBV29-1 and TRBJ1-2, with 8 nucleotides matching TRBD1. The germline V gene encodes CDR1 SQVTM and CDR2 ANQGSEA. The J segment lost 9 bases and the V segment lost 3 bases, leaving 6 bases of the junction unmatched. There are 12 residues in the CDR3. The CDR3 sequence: CSVDVAGGSYTF. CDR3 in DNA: TGCAGCGTTGATGTGGCAGGGGGCAGCTACACCTTC.

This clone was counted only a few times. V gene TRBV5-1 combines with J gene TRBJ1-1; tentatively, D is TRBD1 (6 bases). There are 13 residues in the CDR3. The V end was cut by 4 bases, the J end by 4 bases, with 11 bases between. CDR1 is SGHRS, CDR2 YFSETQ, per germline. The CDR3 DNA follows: TGCGCCAGCAGCCGGACAGTAGGCACTGAAGCTTTCTTT. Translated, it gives CASSRTVGTEAFF. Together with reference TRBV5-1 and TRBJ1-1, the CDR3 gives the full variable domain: KAGVTQTPRYLIKTRGQQVTLSCSPISGHRSVSWYQQTPGQGLQFLFEYFSETQRNKGNFPGRFSGRQFSNSRSEMNVSTLELGDSALYLCASSRTVGTEAFFGQGTRLTVV.

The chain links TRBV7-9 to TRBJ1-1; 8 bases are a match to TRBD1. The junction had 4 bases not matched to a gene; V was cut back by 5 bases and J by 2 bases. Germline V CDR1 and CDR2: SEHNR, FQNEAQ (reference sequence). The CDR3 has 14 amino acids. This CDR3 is CASSRQGANTEAFF. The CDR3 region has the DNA TGTGCCAGCAGCCGGCAGGGGGCTAACACTGAAGCTTTCTTT.

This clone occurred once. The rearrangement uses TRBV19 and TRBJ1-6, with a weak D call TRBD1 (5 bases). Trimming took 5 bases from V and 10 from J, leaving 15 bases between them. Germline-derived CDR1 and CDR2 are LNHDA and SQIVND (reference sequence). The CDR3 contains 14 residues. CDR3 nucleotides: TGTGCCAGTAGTGACCCGGGGGTCGGGTCACCCCTCCACTTT. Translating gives CASSDPGVGSPLHF.

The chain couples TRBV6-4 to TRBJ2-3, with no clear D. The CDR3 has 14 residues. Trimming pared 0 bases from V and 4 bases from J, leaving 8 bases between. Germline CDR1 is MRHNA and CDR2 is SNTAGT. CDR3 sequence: CASSDSIPPDTQYF. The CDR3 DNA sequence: TGTGCCAGCAGTGACTCAATCCCCCCAGATACGCAGTATTTT.

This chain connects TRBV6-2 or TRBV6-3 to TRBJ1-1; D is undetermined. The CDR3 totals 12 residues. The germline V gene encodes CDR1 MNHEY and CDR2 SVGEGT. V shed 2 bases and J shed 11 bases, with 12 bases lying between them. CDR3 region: CASSYNTYGAFF. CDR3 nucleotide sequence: TGTGCCAGCAGTTACAATACCTACGGGGCTTTCTTT.

This CDR3 reads CASSIDSLPNYGYTF. CDR3 nucleotide sequence: TGTGCCAGTAGTATTGACAGCCTCCCTAACTATGGCTACACCTTC. The chain combines TRBV19 with TRBJ1-2; D is possibly TRBD1 (5 bases). The CDR3 covers 15 residues. Trimming removed 3 bases from V and 0 bases from J, with 11 bases in between. The germline V gene encodes CDR1 LNHDA and CDR2 SQIVND (reference sequence).

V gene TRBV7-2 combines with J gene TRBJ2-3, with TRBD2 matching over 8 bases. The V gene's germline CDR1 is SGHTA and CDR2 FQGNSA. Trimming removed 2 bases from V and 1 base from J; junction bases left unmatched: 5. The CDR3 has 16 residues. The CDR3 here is CASSLSWRGGTDTQYF. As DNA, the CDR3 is TGTGCCAGCAGCTTAAGTTGGCGGGGGGGCACAGATACGCAGTATTTT.

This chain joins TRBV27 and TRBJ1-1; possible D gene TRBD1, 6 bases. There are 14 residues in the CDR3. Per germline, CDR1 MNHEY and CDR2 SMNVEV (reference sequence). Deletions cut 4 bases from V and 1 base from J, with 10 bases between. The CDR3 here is CASSYRATNTEAFF. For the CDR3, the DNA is TGTGCCAGCAGTTACAGGGCGACGAACACTGAAGCTTTCTTT.

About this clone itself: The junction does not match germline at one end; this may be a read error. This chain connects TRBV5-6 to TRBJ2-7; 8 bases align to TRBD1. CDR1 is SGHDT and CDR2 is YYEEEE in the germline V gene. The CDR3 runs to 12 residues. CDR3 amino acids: CASSRADRELVF. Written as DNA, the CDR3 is TGTGCCAGCAGCCGAGCGGACAGGGAACTGGTCTTC.

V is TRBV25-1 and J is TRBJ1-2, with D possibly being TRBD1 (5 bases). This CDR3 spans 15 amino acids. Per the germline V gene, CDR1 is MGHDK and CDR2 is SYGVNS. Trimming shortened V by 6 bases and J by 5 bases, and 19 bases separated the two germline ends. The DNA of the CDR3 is TGTGCCAGCAGGGGCCCCACGGGGGGGTATTATGGCTACACCTTC. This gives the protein CASRGPTGGYYGYTF.

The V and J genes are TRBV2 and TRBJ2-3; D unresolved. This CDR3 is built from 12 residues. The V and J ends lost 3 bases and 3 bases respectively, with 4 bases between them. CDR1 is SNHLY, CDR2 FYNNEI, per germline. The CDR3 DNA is TGTGCCAGCAGTGATGAGACAGATACGCAGTATTTT. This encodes CASSDETDTQYF.

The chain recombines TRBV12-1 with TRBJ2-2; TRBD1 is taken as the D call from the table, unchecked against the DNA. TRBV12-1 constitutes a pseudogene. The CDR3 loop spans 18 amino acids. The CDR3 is CASSFGVGVQGYTGELFF. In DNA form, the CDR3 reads TGTGCCAGCAGCTTTGGGGTAGGGGTACAGGGTTACACCGGGGAGCTGTTTTTT.

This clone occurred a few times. CDR3 amino acids: CASSPEQSSGNTIYF. The CDR3 DNA is TGCGCCAGCTCCCCGGAGCAAAGCTCTGGAAACACCATATATTTT. This chain links TRBV5-1 with TRBJ1-3; D is undetermined. The CDR3 length is 15 residues. V lost 7 bases and J lost 0, with 14 bases in between. The germline CDR1 and CDR2 sequences are SGHRS and YFSETQ.

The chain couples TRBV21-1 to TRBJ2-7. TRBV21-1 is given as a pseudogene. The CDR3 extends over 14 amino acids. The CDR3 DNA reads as TGTGCCAGCAGCAAAGTGCGAGGGGTGGACGAGCAGTACTTC. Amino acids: CASSKVRGVDEQYF.

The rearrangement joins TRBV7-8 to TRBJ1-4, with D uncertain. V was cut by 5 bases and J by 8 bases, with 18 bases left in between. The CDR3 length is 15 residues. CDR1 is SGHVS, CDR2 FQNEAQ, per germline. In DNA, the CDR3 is TGTGCCAGCAGCACCCATCCACCGCAGGAGGAAAAACTGTTTTTT. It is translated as CASSTHPPQEEKLFF.

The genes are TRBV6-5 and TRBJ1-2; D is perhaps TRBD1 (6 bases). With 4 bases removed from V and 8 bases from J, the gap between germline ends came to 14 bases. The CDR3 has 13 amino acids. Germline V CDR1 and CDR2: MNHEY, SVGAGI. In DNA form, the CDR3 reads TGTGCCAGCAGTTTTGGGGGGCCGAGAGGCTACACCTTC. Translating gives CASSFGGPRGYTF.

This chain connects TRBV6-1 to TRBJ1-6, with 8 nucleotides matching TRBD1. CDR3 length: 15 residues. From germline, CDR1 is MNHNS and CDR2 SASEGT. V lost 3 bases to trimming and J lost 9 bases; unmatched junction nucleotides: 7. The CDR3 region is CASSEGQEGISPLHF. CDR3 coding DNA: TGTGCCAGCAGTGAGGGACAGGAGGGAATTTCACCCCTCCACTTT.

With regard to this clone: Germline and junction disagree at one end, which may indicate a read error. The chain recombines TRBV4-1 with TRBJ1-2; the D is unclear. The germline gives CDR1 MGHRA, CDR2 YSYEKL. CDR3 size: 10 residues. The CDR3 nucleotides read TGCGCCAGCAGCCACATTCTCCGTATCTTC. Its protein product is CASSHILRIF.

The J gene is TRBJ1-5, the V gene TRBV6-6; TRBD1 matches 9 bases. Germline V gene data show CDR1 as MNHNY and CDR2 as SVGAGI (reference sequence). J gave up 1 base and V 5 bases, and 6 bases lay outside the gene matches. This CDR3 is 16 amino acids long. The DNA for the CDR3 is TGTGCCAGCAGTCAACAGGGGGCAGGGAGCAATCAGCCCCAGCATTTT. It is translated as CASSQQGAGSNQPQHF.

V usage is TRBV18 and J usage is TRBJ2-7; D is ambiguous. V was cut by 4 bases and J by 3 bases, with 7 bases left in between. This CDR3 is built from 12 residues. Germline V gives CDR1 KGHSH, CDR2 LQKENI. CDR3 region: CASSRGDYEQYF. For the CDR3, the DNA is TGTGCCAGCTCACGCGGAGACTACGAGCAGTACTTC. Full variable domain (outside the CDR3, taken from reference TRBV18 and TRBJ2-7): NAGVMQNPRHLVRRRGQEARLRCSPMKGHSHVYWYRQLPEEGLKFMVYLQKENIIDESGMPKERFSAEFPKEGPSILRIQQVVRGDSAAYFCASSRGDYEQYFGPGTRLTVT.

This CDR3 is CASSVGTGGYEQYF. The CDR3 nucleotides are TGTGCCAGCAGTGTTGGGACAGGGGGGTACGAGCAGTACTTC. The rearrangement uses TRBV6-4 and TRBJ2-7, with TRBD1 matching over 11 bases. Per germline, CDR1 MRHNA and CDR2 SNTAGT. Germline trimming cut 4 bases from V and 4 bases from J; bases unmatched to any gene: 3. This CDR3 contains 14 residues.